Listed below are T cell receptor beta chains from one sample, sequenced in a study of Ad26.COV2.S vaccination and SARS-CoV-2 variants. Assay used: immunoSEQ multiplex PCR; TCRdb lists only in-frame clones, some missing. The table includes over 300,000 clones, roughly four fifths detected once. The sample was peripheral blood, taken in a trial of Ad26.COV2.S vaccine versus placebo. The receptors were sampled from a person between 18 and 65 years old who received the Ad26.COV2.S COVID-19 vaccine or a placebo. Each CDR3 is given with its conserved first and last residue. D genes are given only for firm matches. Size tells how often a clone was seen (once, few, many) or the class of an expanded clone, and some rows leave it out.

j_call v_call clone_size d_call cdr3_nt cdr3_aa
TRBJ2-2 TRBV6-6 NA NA TGTGCCAGCCGGACTTCGAACACCGGGGAGCTGTTTTTT CASRTSNTGELFF
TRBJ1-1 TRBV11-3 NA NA TGTGCCAGCAGCTTAGTTCCAGGGAGCACTGAAGCTTTCTTT CASSLVPGSTEAFF
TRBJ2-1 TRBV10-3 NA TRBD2 TGTGCCACCACGGGAGGCAATGAGCAGTTCTTC CATTGGNEQFF
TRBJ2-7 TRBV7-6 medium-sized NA TGTGCCAGCAGCCCTGCAGGGGAAGGCTACGAGCAGTACTTC CASSPAGEGYEQYF
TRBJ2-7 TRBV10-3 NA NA TGTGCCATCAGTGAAGGATACTCCTACGAGCAGTACTTC CAISEGYSYEQYF
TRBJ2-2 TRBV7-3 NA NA TGTGCCAGCAGCTTACCTGCCTCGGGGGCCGGGGAGCTGTTTTTT CASSLPASGAGELFF
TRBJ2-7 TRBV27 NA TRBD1 TGTGCCAGCAGTTTGACCGGGACAGAAGGATACGAGCAGTACTTC CASSLTGTEGYEQYF
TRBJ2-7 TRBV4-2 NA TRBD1 TGTGCCAGCAGCCATGGAGCGGGACAGGGATACGAGCAGTACTTC CASSHGAGQGYEQYF
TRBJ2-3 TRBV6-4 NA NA TGTGCCAGCTCTCCCAGAGAGCGTCTAACCGGGGGCACAGATACGCAGTATTTT CASSPRERLTGGTDTQYF
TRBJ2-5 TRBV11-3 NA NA TGTGCCAGCAGCCCACGGGGGGAGACCCAGTACTTC CASSPRGETQYF
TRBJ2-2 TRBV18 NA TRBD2 TGTGCCAGCCGCACTAGCGGGCCGAACACCGGGGAGCTGTTTTTT CASRTSGPNTGELFF
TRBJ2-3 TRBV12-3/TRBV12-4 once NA TGTGCCAGCTCCAGGGAGGCAGATACGCAGTATTTT CASSREADTQYF
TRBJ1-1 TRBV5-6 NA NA TGTGCCAGCAGCCCATACACCTACACTGAAGCTTTCTTT CASSPYTYTEAFF
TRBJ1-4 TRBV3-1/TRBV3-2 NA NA TGTGCCAGCAGCCAAAATGGCGGGGACTTTATACCATTCCTGTTTTTT CASSQNGGDFIPFLFF
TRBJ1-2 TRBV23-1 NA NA TGCGCCAGGTTCCTCGCGGCAGTCTATGGCTACACCTTC CARFLAAVYGYTF
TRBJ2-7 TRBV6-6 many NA TGTGCCAGCAGTCTCCCGGACGACTACGAGCAGTACTTC CASSLPDDYEQYF
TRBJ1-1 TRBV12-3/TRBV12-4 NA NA TGTGCCAGCAGTTTCGGTTCTCGGGTTCCTTTCTTT CASSFGSRVPFF
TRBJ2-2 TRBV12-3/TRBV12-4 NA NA TGTGCCAGCAGTTTGATGACCGGGGAGCTGTTTTTT CASSLMTGELFF
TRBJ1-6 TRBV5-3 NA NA TGTGCCAGAAGCTGGCTCCCGGGGGCAAATTCACCCCTCCACTTT CARSWLPGANSPLHF
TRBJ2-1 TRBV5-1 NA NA TGCGCCAGCAGCCTCAGGGCCACTACTACGGGTCCAGGAGAGCAGTTCTTC CASSLRATTTGPGEQFF
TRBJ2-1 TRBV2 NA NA TGTGCCAGCAGTGAACTAGGGAGCTACAATGAGCAGTTCTTC CASSELGSYNEQFF
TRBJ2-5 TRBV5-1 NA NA TGCGCCAGCAGCTTATCTGACACCCAAGAGACCCAGTACTTC CASSLSDTQETQYF
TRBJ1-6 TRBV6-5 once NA TGTGCCAGCAGTTACTTACAGGGTGGAAATTCACCCCTCCACTTT CASSYLQGGNSPLHF
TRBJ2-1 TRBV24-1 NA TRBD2 TGTGCCACCAGTGGGCCCAAGACGTGGGGGGGCAATGAGCAGTTCTTC CATSGPKTWGGNEQFF
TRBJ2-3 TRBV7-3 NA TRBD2 TGTGCCAGCAGCTTAGGTCCTAGCGGACTTAGCACAGATACGCAGTATTTT CASSLGPSGLSTDTQYF
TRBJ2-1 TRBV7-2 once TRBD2 TGTGCCAGCAGCTTAGGCGGACTAGCGGGGGCCCGGGGTGAGCAGTTCTTC CASSLGGLAGARGEQFF
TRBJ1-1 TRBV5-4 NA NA TGTGCCAGCAGCTTGGCCAAACAGTTGAACACTGAAGCTTTCTTT CASSLAKQLNTEAFF
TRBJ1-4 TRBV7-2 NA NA TGTGCCAGCAGCTTACCCGGGGCTGGGGAAAAACTGTTTTTT CASSLPGAGEKLFF
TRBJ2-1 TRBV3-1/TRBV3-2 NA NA TGTGCCAGCAGCCTCACCTCAGGTTCTTACTACAATGAGCAGTTCTTC CASSLTSGSYYNEQFF
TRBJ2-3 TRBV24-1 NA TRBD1 TGTGCCACCAGTGATTCACAGGGGTTGGGTGATACGCAGTATTTT CATSDSQGLGDTQYF
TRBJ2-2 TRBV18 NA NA TGTGCCAGCTCACTAGGGGCCACCGGGGAGCTGTTTTTT CASSLGATGELFF
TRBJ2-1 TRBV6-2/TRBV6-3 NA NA TGTGCCAGCAGTTTAGTCATTGGCGGCCCTTATGGGCAGTTCTTC CASSLVIGGPYGQFF
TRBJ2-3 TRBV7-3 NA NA TGTGCCAGCAGCCAAGTAAGCGGCCCAGATACGCAGTATTTT CASSQVSGPDTQYF
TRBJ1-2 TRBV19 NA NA TGTGCCAGTAGTGTTGGACGTGGCTACACCTTC CASSVGRGYTF
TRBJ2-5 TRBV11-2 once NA TGTGCCAGCAGCTTAGGCGTCCCCTCCGACCAAGAGACCCAGTACTTC CASSLGVPSDQETQYF
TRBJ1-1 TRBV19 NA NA TGTGCCAGTAGGATCCACACTGAAGCTTTCTTT CASRIHTEAFF
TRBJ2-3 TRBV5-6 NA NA TGTGCCAGCGCCGTCAGGGGCCCGGATACGCAGTATTTT CASAVRGPDTQYF
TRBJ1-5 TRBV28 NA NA TGTGCCACCCAGACAGGCCTCAATCAGCCCCAGCATTTT CATQTGLNQPQHF